This T cell receptor beta chain was found in a study of T cell changes during pregnancy in multiple sclerosis. Here immunoSEQ multiplex PCR was the method, and the copy in TCRdb shows in-frame clones only, minus some. The sample shows about 20,000 clones, over 70% of them seen only once. The CDR3 loop spans 13 amino acids. Unmatched junction bases numbered 2, after V lost 2 bases and J lost 4 bases. Looked up from germline, CDR1 is SGHNT and CDR2 is YYREEE (reference sequence). Sequenced here: CD8+ T cells from peripheral blood mononuclear cells, sampled in the third trimester of pregnancy. The rearrangement links TRBV5-4 to TRBJ1-1, with TRBD1 matching 7 bases. The sequence came from a female donor in good health, enrolled as a control in a pregnancy study. Here the CDR3 DNA reads TGTGCCAGCAGCTTAACAGGGGTCACTGAAGCTTTCTTT. Protein sequence: CASSLTGVTEAFF.